The clone carrying this TCR beta chain has at least ten counts. The antigen remains undetermined. Molecular-barcoded quantitative 5'-RACE produced these TCR beta libraries. TCRdb ran MiXCR on the 5' RACE reads and lists one entry per CDR3 protein. Of roughly 30,000 distinct CDR3 sequences in the sample, approximately 14% are singletons; the top ten hold less than 40%. The germline gives CDR1 SGHAT, CDR2 FQNNGV. There are 15 residues in the CDR3. V dropped 5 bases and J dropped 4; count of bases not matched to a gene: 5. The data derive from a study of CD8 T cells in ankylosing spondylitis. Study results and caveats: Past research had described some motif variants in reactive arthritis synovial fluid and blood.

V is TRBV11-2 and J is TRBJ2-2, with 9 bases identical to TRBD1. Sequenced: blood. The receptor comes from a male donor with ankylosing spondylitis or in good health (not recorded which). The CDR3 DNA reads TGTGCCAGCAGCACTCTGACAGGGGGCACCGGGGAGCTGTTTTTT. This encodes CASSTLTGGTGELFF.